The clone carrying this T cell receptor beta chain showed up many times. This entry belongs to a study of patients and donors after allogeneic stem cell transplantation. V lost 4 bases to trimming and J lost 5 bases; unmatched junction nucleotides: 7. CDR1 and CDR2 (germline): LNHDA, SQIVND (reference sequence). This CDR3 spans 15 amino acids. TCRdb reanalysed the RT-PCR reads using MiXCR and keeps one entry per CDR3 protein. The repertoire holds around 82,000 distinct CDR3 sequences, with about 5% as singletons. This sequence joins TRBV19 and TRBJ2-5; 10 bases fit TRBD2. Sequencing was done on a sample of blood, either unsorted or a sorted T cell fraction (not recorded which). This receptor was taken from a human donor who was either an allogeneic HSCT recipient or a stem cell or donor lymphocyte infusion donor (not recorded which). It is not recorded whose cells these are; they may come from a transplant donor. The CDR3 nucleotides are TGTGCCAGTAGTACCCCCGGGACTAGCGATGAGACCCAGTACTTC. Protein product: CASSTPGTSDETQYF.